These T cell receptor beta chains were read from a single sample in a study of T cell responses to AZD1222 COVID-19 vaccine. Some clones are missing from TCRdb's copy, which holds only in-frame ones; the method was immunoSEQ multiplex PCR. This table has about 220,000 clones, roughly 91% appearing once. Source: peripheral blood, taken on day 0 of MenACWY control vaccination. The receptors were gathered from an adult in good health. CDR3s include the opening cysteine and the closing phenylalanine or tryptophan. The order of the fields is V gene, clone size, CDR3 protein. Part of the rows lack a size; the others show once, few, many or a class for expanded clones.

V gene: TRBV7-2
clone size: once
CDR3 protein: CASSSSRSSTDTQYF

V gene: TRBV6-1
clone size: few
CDR3 protein: CASSEGGRFPYNSPLHF

V gene: TRBV29-1
clone size: -
CDR3 protein: CSVGGGRHEAFF

V gene: TRBV25-1
clone size: -
CDR3 protein: CASRQPGQCFSANEKLFF

V gene: TRBV19
clone size: -
CDR3 protein: CASSIIQGMNTEAFF

V gene: TRBV3-1/TRBV3-2
clone size: -
CDR3 protein: CASSQVLGSAGELFF

V gene: TRBV30
clone size: -
CDR3 protein: CAWSGPLGRRTDTQYF

V gene: TRBV6-5
clone size: once
CDR3 protein: CASRDSGGNQPQHF

V gene: TRBV5-4
clone size: -
CDR3 protein: CASSSGRDSAGELFF

V gene: TRBV5-8
clone size: -
CDR3 protein: CASSSWKDNEQFF

V gene: TRBV19
clone size: -
CDR3 protein: CASSIGTGSGYTF

V gene: TRBV7-2
clone size: -
CDR3 protein: CASSPQPRQATDTQYF

V gene: TRBV3-1/TRBV3-2
clone size: -
CDR3 protein: CASSQVTGRDEKLFF

V gene: TRBV9
clone size: -
CDR3 protein: CASSVAGGQTYNEQFF

V gene: TRBV2
clone size: -
CDR3 protein: CASRFDTGNTEAFF

V gene: TRBV6-5
clone size: -
CDR3 protein: CASSYLTGSNQPQHF

V gene: TRBV3-1/TRBV3-2
clone size: -
CDR3 protein: CASSQIKNTEAFF

V gene: TRBV13
clone size: -
CDR3 protein: CASSLGITTNEAFF

V gene: TRBV4-3
clone size: -
CDR3 protein: CASRTSGGGKDEQFF

V gene: TRBV6-4
clone size: -
CDR3 protein: CASSASAGSGYTF

V gene: TRBV5-8
clone size: -
CDR3 protein: CASSLVQPQFF

V gene: TRBV18
clone size: -
CDR3 protein: CASSPEGEVEQFF

V gene: TRBV7-8
clone size: -
CDR3 protein: CASSLRTGGVASSYEQYF

V gene: TRBV28
clone size: -
CDR3 protein: CASSLGPPKSYEQYF

V gene: TRBV28
clone size: -
CDR3 protein: CASTAGGQSNQPQHF

V gene: TRBV9
clone size: -
CDR3 protein: CASSVTSGYNEQFF

V gene: TRBV19
clone size: -
CDR3 protein: CASTSGNQPQHF

V gene: TRBV2
clone size: -
CDR3 protein: CASSEVGNSGVYEQYF

V gene: TRBV28
clone size: -
CDR3 protein: CASSSSLAGGLYNEQFF

V gene: TRBV19
clone size: -
CDR3 protein: CASSTTGERAYGYTF

V gene: TRBV30
clone size: -
CDR3 protein: CASVRDNQNYGYTF